The clone carrying this T cell receptor (beta chain) was observed many times. The sample is drawn from a study of early T cells in non-severe SARS-CoV-2 infection. A single record per CDR3 protein comes from TCRdb applying MiXCR to the 5' RACE reads. The data contain 90,000 to 120,000 distinct CDR3 sequences, over 8.5% of them singletons. V was shortened by 1 base and J by 4 bases, with 19 bases between the two germline ends. The CDR3 consists of 17 residues. The germline gives CDR1 SGHTA, CDR2 FQGNSA. This clonotype was obtained from an adult who was a healthcare worker with PCR-confirmed SARS-CoV-2 infection or an uninfected control (not recorded which). The V and J genes are TRBV7-2 and TRBJ1-2; no clear D. Material for sequencing was whole blood. Written as DNA, the CDR3 is TGTGCCAGCAGCTTAGTTTTTGGATCTATCTCGGTCTATGGCTACACCTTC. This translates into CASSLVFGSISVYGYTF.